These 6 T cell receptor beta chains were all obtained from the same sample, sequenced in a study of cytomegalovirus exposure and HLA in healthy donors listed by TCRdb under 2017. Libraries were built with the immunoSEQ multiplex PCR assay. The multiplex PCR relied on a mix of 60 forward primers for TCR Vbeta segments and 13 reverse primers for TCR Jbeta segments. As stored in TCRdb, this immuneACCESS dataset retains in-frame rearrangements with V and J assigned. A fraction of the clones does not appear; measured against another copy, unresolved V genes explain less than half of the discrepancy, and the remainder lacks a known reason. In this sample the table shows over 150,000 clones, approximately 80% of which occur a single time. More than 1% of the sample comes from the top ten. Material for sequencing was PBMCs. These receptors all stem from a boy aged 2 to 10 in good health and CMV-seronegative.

The CDR3 spells CASSLDQGARTEAFF. The CDR3 nucleotides are TGTGCCAGCAGTTTAGATCAGGGGGCGCGAACTGAAGCTTTCTTT. This sequence joins TRBV27 and TRBJ1-1, with 8 bases that match TRBD1. V lost 2 bases and J lost 5; bases outside the gene matches: 7. This CDR3 has 15 residues. Germline CDR1 reads MNHEY; CDR2 reads SMNVEV (reference sequence).

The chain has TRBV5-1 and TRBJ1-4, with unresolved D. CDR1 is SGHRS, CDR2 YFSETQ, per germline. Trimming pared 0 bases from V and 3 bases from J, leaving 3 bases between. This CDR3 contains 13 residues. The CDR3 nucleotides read TGCGCCAGCAGCTTGGCTTCTAATGAAAAACTGTTTTTT. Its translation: CASSLASNEKLFF.

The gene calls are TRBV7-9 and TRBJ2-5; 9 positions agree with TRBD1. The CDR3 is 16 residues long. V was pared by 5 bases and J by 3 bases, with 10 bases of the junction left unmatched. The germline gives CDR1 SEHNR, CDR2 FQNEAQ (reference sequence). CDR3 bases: TGTGCCAGCAGCACTACAGGGGGCGCCAGGGAAGAGACCCAGTACTTC. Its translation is CASSTTGGAREETQYF.

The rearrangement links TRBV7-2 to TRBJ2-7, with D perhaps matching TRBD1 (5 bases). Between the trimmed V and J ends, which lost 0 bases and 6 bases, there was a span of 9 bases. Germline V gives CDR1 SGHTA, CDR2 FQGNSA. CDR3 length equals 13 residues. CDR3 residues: CASSLASGIEQYF. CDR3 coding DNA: TGTGCCAGCAGCTTAGCCTCAGGGATCGAGCAGTACTTC.

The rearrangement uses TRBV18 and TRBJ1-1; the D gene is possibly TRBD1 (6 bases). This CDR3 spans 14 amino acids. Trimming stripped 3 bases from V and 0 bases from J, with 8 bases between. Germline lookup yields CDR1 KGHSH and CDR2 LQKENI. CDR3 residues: CASSPDSMNTEAFF. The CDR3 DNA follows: TGTGCCAGCTCACCGGACAGCATGAACACTGAAGCTTTCTTT.

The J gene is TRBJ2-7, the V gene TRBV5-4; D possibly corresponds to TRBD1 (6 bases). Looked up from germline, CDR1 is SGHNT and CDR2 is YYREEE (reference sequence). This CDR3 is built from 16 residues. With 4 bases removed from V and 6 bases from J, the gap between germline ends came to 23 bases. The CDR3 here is CASSPGNGQLRSEQYF. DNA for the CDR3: TGTGCCAGCAGCCCCGGGAACGGACAGTTAAGGTCCGAGCAGTACTTC. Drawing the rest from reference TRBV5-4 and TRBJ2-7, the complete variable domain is ETGVTQSPTHLIKTRGQQVTLRCSSQSGHNTVSWYQQALGQGPQFIFQYYREEENGRGNFPPRFSGLQFPNYSSELNVNALELDDSALYLCASSPGNGQLRSEQYFGPGTRLTVT.